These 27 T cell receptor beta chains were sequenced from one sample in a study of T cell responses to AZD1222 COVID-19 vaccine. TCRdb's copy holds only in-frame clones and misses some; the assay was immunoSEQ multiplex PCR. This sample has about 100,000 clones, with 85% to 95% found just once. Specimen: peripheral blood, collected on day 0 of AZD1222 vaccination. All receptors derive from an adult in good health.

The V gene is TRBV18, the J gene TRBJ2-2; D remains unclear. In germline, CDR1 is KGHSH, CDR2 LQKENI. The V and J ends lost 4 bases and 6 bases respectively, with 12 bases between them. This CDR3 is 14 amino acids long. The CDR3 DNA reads TGTGCCAGCTCACTCGACTTGTTTTCCGGGGAGCTGTTTTTT. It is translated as CASSLDLFSGELFF.

The CDR3 DNA reads as TGTGCCAGCAGTATATCGAACACTGAAGCTTTCTTT. Amino acid sequence: CASSISNTEAFF. The genes are TRBV2 and TRBJ1-1; unclear D gene. V shed 5 bases and J shed 1 base, with 5 bases lying between them. Germline-derived CDR1 and CDR2 are SNHLY and FYNNEI. The CDR3 runs to 12 residues.

This CDR3 is CASSLGGRPDYYNEQFF. The CDR3 region has the DNA TGTGCCAGCAGCTTAGGGGGGCGACCTGACTACTACAATGAGCAGTTCTTC. The chain is built from TRBV7-8 and TRBJ2-1, with a weak D call TRBD1 (6 bases). Germline V gene lookup returns CDR1 SGHVS and CDR2 FQNEAQ. The length of the CDR3 is 17 residues. V lost 1 base to trimming and J lost 3 bases, with 16 bases between them.

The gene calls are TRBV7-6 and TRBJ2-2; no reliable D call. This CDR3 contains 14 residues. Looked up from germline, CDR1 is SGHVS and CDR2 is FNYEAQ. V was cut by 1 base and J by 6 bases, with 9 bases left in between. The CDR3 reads CASSLGVEAGELFF. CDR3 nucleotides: TGTGCCAGCAGCTTAGGAGTCGAAGCCGGGGAGCTGTTTTTT.

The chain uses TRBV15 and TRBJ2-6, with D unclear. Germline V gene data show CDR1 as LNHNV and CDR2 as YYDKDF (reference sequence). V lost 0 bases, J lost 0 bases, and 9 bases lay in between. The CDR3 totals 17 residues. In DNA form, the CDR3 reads TGTGCCACCAGCAGAGATTACCCAGGCTCTGGGGCCAACGTCCTGACTTTC. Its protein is CATSRDYPGSGANVLTF.

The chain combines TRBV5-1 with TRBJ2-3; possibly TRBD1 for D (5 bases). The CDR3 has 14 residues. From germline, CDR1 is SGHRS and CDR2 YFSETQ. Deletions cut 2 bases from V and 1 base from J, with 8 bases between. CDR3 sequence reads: CASSLQAGTDTQYF. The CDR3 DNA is TGCGCCAGCAGCTTACAGGCAGGCACAGATACGCAGTATTTT.

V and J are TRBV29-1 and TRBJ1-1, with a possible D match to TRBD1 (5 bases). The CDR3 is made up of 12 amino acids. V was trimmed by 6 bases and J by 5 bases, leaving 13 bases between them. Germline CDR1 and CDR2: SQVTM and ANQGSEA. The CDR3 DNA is TGCAGCGTCCAGGGACCTGGAACTGAAGCTTTCTTT. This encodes CSVQGPGTEAFF.

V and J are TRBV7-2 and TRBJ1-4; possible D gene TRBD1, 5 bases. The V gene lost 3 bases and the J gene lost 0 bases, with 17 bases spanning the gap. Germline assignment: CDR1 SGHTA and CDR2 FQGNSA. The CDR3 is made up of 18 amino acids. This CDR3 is CASSFSGRQDATNEKLFF. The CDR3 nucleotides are TGTGCCAGCAGCTTCTCGGGACGCCAGGATGCAACTAATGAAAAACTGTTTTTT.

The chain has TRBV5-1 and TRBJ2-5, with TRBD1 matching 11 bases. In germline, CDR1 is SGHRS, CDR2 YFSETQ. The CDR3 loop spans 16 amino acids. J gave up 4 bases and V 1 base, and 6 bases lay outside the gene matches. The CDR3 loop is CASSLRTGGSGETQYF. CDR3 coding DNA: TGCGCCAGCAGCTTGAGGACAGGGGGCTCCGGAGAGACCCAGTACTTC.

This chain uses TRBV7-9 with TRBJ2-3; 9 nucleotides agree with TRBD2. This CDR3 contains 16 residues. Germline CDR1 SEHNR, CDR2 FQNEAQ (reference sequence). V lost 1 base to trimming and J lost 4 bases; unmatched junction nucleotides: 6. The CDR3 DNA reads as TGTGCCAGCAGCTTAGGGGCGGGAGGGCTAGCAGATACGCAGTATTTT. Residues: CASSLGAGGLADTQYF. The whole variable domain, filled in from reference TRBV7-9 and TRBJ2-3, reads DTGVSQNPRHKITKRGQNVTFRCDPISEHNRLYWYRQTLGQGPEFLTYFQNEAQLEKSRLLSDRFSAERPKGSFSTLEIQRTEQGDSAMYLCASSLGAGGLADTQYFGPGTRLTVL.

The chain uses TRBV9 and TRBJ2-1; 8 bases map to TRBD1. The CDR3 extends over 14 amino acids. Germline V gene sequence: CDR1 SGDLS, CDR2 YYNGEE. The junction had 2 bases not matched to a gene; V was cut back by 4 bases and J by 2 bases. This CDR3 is CASSRTGTYNEQFF. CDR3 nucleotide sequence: TGTGCCAGCAGCCGGACAGGGACCTACAATGAGCAGTTCTTC.

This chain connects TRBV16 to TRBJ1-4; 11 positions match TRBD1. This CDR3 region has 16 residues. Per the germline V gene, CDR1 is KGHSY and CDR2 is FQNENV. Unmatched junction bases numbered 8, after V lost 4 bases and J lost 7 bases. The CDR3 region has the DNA TGTGCCAGCAGCCGCGATCCGGGACAGGGGGGTGAAAAACTGTTTTTT. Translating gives CASSRDPGQGGEKLFF.

The CDR3 nucleotides are TGTGCCAGCAGCTTAGGCAAAACCTACGAGCAGTACTTC. Its protein is CASSLGKTYEQYF. The chain carries TRBV5-4 and TRBJ2-7; D is ambiguous. V lost 2 bases to trimming and J lost 2 bases, with 8 bases between them. Germline V gene data show CDR1 as SGHNT and CDR2 as YYREEE (reference sequence). There are 13 residues in the CDR3.

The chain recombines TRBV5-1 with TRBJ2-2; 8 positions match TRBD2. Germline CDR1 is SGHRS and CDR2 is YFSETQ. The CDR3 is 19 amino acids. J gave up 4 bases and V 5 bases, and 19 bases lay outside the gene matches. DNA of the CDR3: TGCGCCAGCAGTAAGCGGGAGTCCACACGAGTCGAACCCACCGGGGAGCTGTTTTTT. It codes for CASSKRESTRVEPTGELFF.

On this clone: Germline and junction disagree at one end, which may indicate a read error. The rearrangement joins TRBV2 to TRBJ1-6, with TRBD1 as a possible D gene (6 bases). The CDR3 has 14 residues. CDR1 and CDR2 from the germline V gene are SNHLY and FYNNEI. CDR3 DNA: TGTGCCAGCAGTGAATTGACAGGACATTCGCCCCTCCACTTT. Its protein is CASSELTGHSPLHF.

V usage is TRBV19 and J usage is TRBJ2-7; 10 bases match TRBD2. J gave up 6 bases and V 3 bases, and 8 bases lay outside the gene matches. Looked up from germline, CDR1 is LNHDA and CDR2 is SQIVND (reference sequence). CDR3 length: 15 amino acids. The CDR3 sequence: CASSIGTSGASEQYF. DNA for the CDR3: TGTGCCAGTAGTATTGGAACTAGCGGGGCGTCCGAGCAGTACTTC.

Here the CDR3 reads CASSIGNHIIAKNIQYF. For the CDR3, the DNA is TGTGCCAGTAGTATTGGGAATCACATAATAGCCAAAAACATTCAGTACTTC. The chain is built from TRBV19 and TRBJ2-4; D is ambiguous. Trimming removed 3 bases from V and 0 bases from J, with 15 bases in between. The germline V gene has CDR1 LNHDA and CDR2 SQIVND (reference sequence). This CDR3 comprises 17 residues.

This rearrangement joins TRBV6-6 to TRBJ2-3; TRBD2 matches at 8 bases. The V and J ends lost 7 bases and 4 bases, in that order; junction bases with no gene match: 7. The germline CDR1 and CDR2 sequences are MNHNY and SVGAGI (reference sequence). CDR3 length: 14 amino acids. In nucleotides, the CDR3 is TGTGCCAGCATTCGAGCGGGAGAATCAGATACGCAGTATTTT. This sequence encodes CASIRAGESDTQYF.

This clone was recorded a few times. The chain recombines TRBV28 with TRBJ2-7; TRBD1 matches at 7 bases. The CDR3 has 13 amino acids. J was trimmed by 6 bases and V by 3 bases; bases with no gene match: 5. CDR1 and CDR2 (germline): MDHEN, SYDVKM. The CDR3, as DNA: TGTGCCAGCAGTTTTAGACAGGGCGGCGAGCAGTACTTC. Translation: CASSFRQGGEQYF.

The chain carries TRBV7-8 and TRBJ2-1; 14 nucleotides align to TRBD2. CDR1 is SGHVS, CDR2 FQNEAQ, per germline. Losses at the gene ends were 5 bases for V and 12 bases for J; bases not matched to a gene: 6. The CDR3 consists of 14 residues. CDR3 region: CASSPTSGRAWQFF. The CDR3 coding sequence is TGTGCCAGCAGCCCGACTAGCGGGAGGGCTTGGCAGTTCTTC. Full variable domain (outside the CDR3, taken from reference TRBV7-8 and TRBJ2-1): GAGVSQSPRYKVAKRGQDVALRCDPISGHVSLFWYQQALGQGPEFLTYFQNEAQLDKSGLPSDRFFAERPEGSVSTLKIQRTQQEDSAVYLCASSPTSGRAWQFFGPGTRLTVL.

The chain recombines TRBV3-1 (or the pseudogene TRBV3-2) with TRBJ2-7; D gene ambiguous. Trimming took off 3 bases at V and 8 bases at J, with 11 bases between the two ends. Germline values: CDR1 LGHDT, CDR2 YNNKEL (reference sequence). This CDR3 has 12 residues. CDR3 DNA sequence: TGTGCCAGCAGCCAGGTTCCGTTTCAGCAGTACTTC. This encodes CASSQVPFQQYF.

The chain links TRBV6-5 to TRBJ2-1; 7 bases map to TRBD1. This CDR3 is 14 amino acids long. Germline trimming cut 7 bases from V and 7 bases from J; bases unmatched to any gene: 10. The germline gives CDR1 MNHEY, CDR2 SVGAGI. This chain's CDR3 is CASTSGDSRNEQFF. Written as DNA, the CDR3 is TGTGCCAGCACCTCAGGGGACAGTAGAAATGAGCAGTTCTTC.

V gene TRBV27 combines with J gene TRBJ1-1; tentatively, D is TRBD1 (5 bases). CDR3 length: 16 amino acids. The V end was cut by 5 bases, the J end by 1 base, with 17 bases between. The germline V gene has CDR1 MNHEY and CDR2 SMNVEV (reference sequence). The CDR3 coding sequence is TGTGCCAGCAGTCCCCAAGGATCCCAGGGGAACACTGAAGCTTTCTTT. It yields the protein CASSPQGSQGNTEAFF.

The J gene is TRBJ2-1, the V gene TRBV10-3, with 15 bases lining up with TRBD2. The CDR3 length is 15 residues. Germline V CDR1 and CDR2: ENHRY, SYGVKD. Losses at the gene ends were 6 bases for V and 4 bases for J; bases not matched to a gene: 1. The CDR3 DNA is TGTGCCATCAGCGGACTAGCGGGAGGGTACAATGAGCAGTTCTTC. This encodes CAISGLAGGYNEQFF.

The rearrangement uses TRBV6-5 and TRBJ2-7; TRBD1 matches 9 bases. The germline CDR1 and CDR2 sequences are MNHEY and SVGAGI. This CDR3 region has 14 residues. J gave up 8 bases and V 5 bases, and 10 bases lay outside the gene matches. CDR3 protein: CASSPGTGSIQQYF. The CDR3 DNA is TGTGCCAGCAGTCCCGGGACAGGGAGCATACAGCAGTACTTC.

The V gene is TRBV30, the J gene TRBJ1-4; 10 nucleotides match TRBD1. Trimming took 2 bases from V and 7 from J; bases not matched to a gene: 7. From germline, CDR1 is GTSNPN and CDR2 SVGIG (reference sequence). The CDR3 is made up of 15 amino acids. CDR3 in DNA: TGTGCCTGGAGTCGACAGGGGGCGAGGGGTGAAAAACTGTTTTTT. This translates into CAWSRQGARGEKLFF.

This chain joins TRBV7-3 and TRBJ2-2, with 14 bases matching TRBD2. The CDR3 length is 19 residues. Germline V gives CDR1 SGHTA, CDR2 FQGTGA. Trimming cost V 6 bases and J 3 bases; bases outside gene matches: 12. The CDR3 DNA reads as TGTGCCAGCAGTCAGACCGGGACTAGCGGGAGTTGGGACACCGGGGAGCTGTTTTTT. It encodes CASSQTGTSGSWDTGELFF.